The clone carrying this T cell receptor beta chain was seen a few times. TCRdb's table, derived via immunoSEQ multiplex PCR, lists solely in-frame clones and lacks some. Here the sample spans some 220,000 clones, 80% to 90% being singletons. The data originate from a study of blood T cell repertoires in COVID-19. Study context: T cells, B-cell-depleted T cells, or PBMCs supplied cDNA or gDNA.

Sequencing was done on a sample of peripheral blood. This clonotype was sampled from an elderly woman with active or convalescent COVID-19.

The CDR3 region has the DNA TGTGCCAGCAGCCAGACGACAGGGGGCGATTCACCCCTCCACTTT. It codes for CASSQTTGGDSPLHF. The chain is built from TRBV3-1 (or the pseudogene TRBV3-2) and TRBJ1-6; TRBD1 aligns across 10 bases. From germline, CDR1 is LGHDT and CDR2 YNNKEL (reference sequence). Trimming cost V 3 bases and J 8 bases; bases outside gene matches: 4. The CDR3 runs 15 residues.